This is a list of T cell receptor beta chains from one sample in a study of T cell responses to AZD1222 COVID-19 vaccine. The protocol was immunoSEQ multiplex PCR, while the TCRdb copy is restricted to in-frame clones and leaves out a portion. The table has roughly 270,000 clones, about 94% seen once; the top ten hold around 0.57%. Sequences were derived from peripheral blood, sampled 28 days after the second AZD1222 dose. Every receptor here comes from an adult who received the AZD1222 COVID-19 vaccine. CDR3s include the opening cysteine and the closing phenylalanine or tryptophan. Each record gives: V gene, clone size, J gene, D gene, CDR3 protein, CDR3 DNA. The D gene is left open where the match is weak. Not all rows give a size; the values are once, few, many and, for expanded clones, a class.

V gene: TRBV5-1
clone size: -
J gene: TRBJ1-1
D gene: -
CDR3 protein: CASSRDILNTEAFF
CDR3 DNA: TGCGCCAGCAGCAGGGACATCTTGAACACTGAAGCTTTCTTT

V gene: TRBV28
clone size: -
J gene: TRBJ1-1
D gene: TRBD1
CDR3 protein: CASSLRQGWTEAFF
CDR3 DNA: TGTGCCAGCAGTTTACGACAGGGTTGGACTGAAGCTTTCTTT

V gene: TRBV20-1
clone size: -
J gene: TRBJ2-7
D gene: -
CDR3 protein: CSASTGYEQYF
CDR3 DNA: TGCAGTGCTAGTACAGGATACGAGCAGTACTTC

V gene: TRBV5-5
clone size: few
J gene: TRBJ2-2
D gene: -
CDR3 protein: CASSPVGPLDGELFF
CDR3 DNA: TGTGCCAGCAGTCCGGTCGGCCCCCTCGACGGGGAGCTGTTTTTT

V gene: TRBV14
clone size: -
J gene: TRBJ2-7
D gene: -
CDR3 protein: CASSQGYRTSFWGYEQYF
CDR3 DNA: TGTGCCAGCAGCCAAGGGTACAGAACCTCGTTTTGGGGCTACGAGCAGTACTTC

V gene: TRBV6-6
clone size: -
J gene: TRBJ2-7
D gene: -
CDR3 protein: CASSYSLGEQYF
CDR3 DNA: TGTGCCAGCAGTTACTCACTCGGCGAGCAGTACTTC

V gene: TRBV28
clone size: -
J gene: TRBJ2-7
D gene: -
CDR3 protein: CASSLRARQAAYEQYF
CDR3 DNA: TGTGCCAGCAGTTTAAGGGCGCGGCAGGCAGCCTACGAGCAGTACTTC

V gene: TRBV25-1
clone size: -
J gene: TRBJ2-7
D gene: TRBD2
CDR3 protein: CASRIAGGIEQYF
CDR3 DNA: TGTGCCAGCAGGATAGCGGGAGGTATCGAGCAGTACTTC

V gene: TRBV10-3
clone size: once
J gene: TRBJ1-4
D gene: -
CDR3 protein: CAIRGNTEKLFF
CDR3 DNA: TGTGCCATCAGAGGGAACACTGAAAAACTGTTTTTT

V gene: TRBV28
clone size: once
J gene: TRBJ2-6
D gene: -
CDR3 protein: CASTESEHSGANVLTF
CDR3 DNA: TGTGCCAGCACTGAATCGGAGCACTCTGGGGCCAACGTCCTGACTTTC

V gene: TRBV19
clone size: once
J gene: TRBJ1-4
D gene: TRBD1
CDR3 protein: CASSMRQGATNEKLFF
CDR3 DNA: TGTGCCAGTAGTATGCGACAGGGGGCAACTAATGAAAAACTGTTTTTT

V gene: TRBV7-9
clone size: -
J gene: TRBJ1-1
D gene: TRBD1
CDR3 protein: CASSRQGNTEAFF
CDR3 DNA: TGTGCCAGCAGCAGACAGGGTAACACTGAAGCTTTCTTT

V gene: TRBV3-1/TRBV3-2
clone size: -
J gene: TRBJ2-7
D gene: -
CDR3 protein: CASSPVSGRPYEQYF
CDR3 DNA: TGTGCCAGCAGCCCAGTGTCAGGACGGCCCTACGAGCAGTACTTC

V gene: TRBV18
clone size: -
J gene: TRBJ1-4
D gene: -
CDR3 protein: CASSPYEEKLFF
CDR3 DNA: TGTGCCAGCTCACCTTACGAGGAAAAACTGTTTTTT

V gene: TRBV4-1
clone size: -
J gene: TRBJ1-3
D gene: -
CDR3 protein: CASSQVPSGNTIYF
CDR3 DNA: TGCGCCAGCAGCCAAGTGCCTTCTGGAAACACCATATATTTT

V gene: TRBV2
clone size: -
J gene: TRBJ2-7
D gene: -
CDR3 protein: CASSPITGRDYEQYF
CDR3 DNA: TGTGCCAGCAGCCCCATTACAGGGAGAGACTACGAGCAGTACTTC

V gene: TRBV7-2
clone size: -
J gene: TRBJ2-7
D gene: -
CDR3 protein: CASSLGRRPYYEQYF
CDR3 DNA: TGTGCCAGCAGCTTGGGACGGAGACCGTACTACGAGCAGTACTTC

V gene: TRBV6-2/TRBV6-3
clone size: few
J gene: TRBJ2-7
D gene: -
CDR3 protein: CASSYPDYEQYF
CDR3 DNA: TGTGCCAGCAGTTACCCGGACTACGAGCAGTACTTC

V gene: TRBV10-2
clone size: -
J gene: TRBJ2-1
D gene: -
CDR3 protein: CASSEFGLGGPEQFF
CDR3 DNA: TGCGCCAGCAGTGAGTTTGGACTAGGGGGGCCTGAGCAGTTCTTC

V gene: TRBV19
clone size: -
J gene: TRBJ1-1
D gene: -
CDR3 protein: CASTSLMNTEAFF
CDR3 DNA: TGTGCCAGTACCTCCCTGATGAACACTGAAGCTTTCTTT

V gene: TRBV9
clone size: -
J gene: TRBJ2-3
D gene: TRBD1
CDR3 protein: CASSDRPGQATRSRVTQYF
CDR3 DNA: TGTGCCAGCAGCGACCGCCCGGGACAGGCGACTAGGAGTCGTGTTACGCAGTATTTT

V gene: TRBV28
clone size: -
J gene: TRBJ2-7
D gene: -
CDR3 protein: CASRLPLSYEQYF
CDR3 DNA: TGTGCCAGCAGACTCCCCCTATCCTACGAGCAGTACTTC

V gene: TRBV4-3
clone size: -
J gene: TRBJ2-2
D gene: -
CDR3 protein: CASKEGSATHTGELFF
CDR3 DNA: TGCGCCAGCAAGGAGGGCTCTGCCACGCACACCGGGGAGCTGTTTTTT

V gene: TRBV5-8
clone size: -
J gene: TRBJ2-5
D gene: -
CDR3 protein: CASSHWRRETQYF
CDR3 DNA: TGTGCCAGCAGCCACTGGCGACGAGAGACCCAGTACTTC

V gene: TRBV19
clone size: once
J gene: TRBJ1-5
D gene: -
CDR3 protein: CASSMGGNQPQHF
CDR3 DNA: TGTGCCAGTAGTATGGGTGGGAATCAGCCCCAGCATTTT

V gene: TRBV10-3
clone size: -
J gene: TRBJ1-5
D gene: -
CDR3 protein: CAISRDAGNQPQHF
CDR3 DNA: TGTGCCATCAGCCGGGACGCCGGCAATCAGCCCCAGCATTTT

V gene: TRBV5-4
clone size: -
J gene: TRBJ1-1
D gene: -
CDR3 protein: CASSSAGVLNTEAFF
CDR3 DNA: TGTGCCAGCAGCTCTGCAGGGGTTCTGAACACTGAAGCTTTCTTT

V gene: TRBV18
clone size: -
J gene: TRBJ1-5
D gene: -
CDR3 protein: CASSLGGEQPQHF
CDR3 DNA: TGTGCCAGCTCACTTGGGGGTGAACAGCCCCAGCATTTT

V gene: TRBV3-1/TRBV3-2
clone size: -
J gene: TRBJ2-1
D gene: TRBD2
CDR3 protein: CASSPTGGSYNEQFF
CDR3 DNA: TGTGCCAGCAGCCCGACGGGAGGCTCCTACAATGAGCAGTTCTTC

V gene: TRBV23-1
clone size: -
J gene: TRBJ2-7
D gene: -
CDR3 protein: CASSQIPGAPYEQYF
CDR3 DNA: TGCGCCAGCAGTCAGATCCCCGGGGCCCCCTACGAGCAGTACTTC

V gene: TRBV20-1
clone size: -
J gene: TRBJ1-2
D gene: -
CDR3 protein: CSASRRANYGYTF
CDR3 DNA: TGCAGTGCTAGTCGCCGCGCGAACTATGGCTACACCTTC

V gene: TRBV28
clone size: once
J gene: TRBJ1-2
D gene: -
CDR3 protein: CATSFPGYGYTF
CDR3 DNA: TGTGCCACCTCCTTTCCCGGGTATGGCTACACCTTC

V gene: TRBV10-3
clone size: -
J gene: TRBJ2-2
D gene: -
CDR3 protein: CAIRTGANTGELFF
CDR3 DNA: TGTGCCATTAGGACCGGGGCAAACACCGGGGAGCTGTTTTTT

V gene: TRBV7-2
clone size: -
J gene: TRBJ2-3
D gene: -
CDR3 protein: CASSLLPSTDTQYF
CDR3 DNA: TGTGCCAGCAGCTTGCTACCTTCCACAGATACGCAGTATTTT

V gene: TRBV5-1
clone size: -
J gene: TRBJ1-2
D gene: -
CDR3 protein: CASSLVGARGYTF
CDR3 DNA: TGCGCCAGCAGCTTGGTAGGGGCGCGAGGCTACACCTTC

V gene: TRBV28
clone size: -
J gene: TRBJ1-2
D gene: -
CDR3 protein: CAGRATRGNYGYTF
CDR3 DNA: TGTGCTGGGAGGGCCACCCGGGGGAACTATGGCTACACCTTC

V gene: TRBV9
clone size: -
J gene: TRBJ2-7
D gene: -
CDR3 protein: CASSSSLTGEQYF
CDR3 DNA: TGTGCCAGCAGCTCTTCCCTCACGGGGGAGCAGTACTTC

V gene: TRBV6-5
clone size: -
J gene: TRBJ2-1
D gene: TRBD2
CDR3 protein: CASRAGLADYNEQFF
CDR3 DNA: TGTGCCAGCAGGGCGGGACTAGCGGACTACAATGAGCAGTTCTTC

V gene: TRBV6-2/TRBV6-3
clone size: -
J gene: TRBJ1-5
D gene: TRBD1
CDR3 protein: CASSPTWDRGQPQHF
CDR3 DNA: TGTGCCAGCAGCCCAACCTGGGACAGGGGGCAGCCCCAGCATTTT

V gene: TRBV5-4
clone size: -
J gene: TRBJ2-3
D gene: -
CDR3 protein: CASSPSTDTQYF
CDR3 DNA: TGTGCCAGCAGCCCCAGCACAGATACGCAGTATTTT

V gene: TRBV5-5
clone size: once
J gene: TRBJ1-5
D gene: -
CDR3 protein: CASSLDDRRSNQPQHF
CDR3 DNA: TGTGCCAGCAGCTTGGATGACAGGCGTAGCAATCAGCCCCAGCATTTT

V gene: TRBV23-1
clone size: -
J gene: TRBJ2-1
D gene: -
CDR3 protein: CASSQSVGSDEQFF
CDR3 DNA: TGCGCCAGCAGTCAATCGGTAGGCTCCGATGAGCAGTTCTTC

V gene: TRBV9
clone size: -
J gene: TRBJ1-6
D gene: -
CDR3 protein: CASSVGSGGNSPLHF
CDR3 DNA: TGTGCCAGCAGCGTAGGGTCGGGGGGCAATTCACCCCTCCACTTT

V gene: TRBV25-1
clone size: once
J gene: TRBJ1-3
D gene: TRBD1
CDR3 protein: CASSEFGDRAGNTIYF
CDR3 DNA: TGTGCCAGCAGTGAATTTGGGGACAGGGCTGGAAACACCATATATTTT

V gene: TRBV5-5
clone size: -
J gene: TRBJ1-1
D gene: -
CDR3 protein: CASSAYPQGKNTEAFF
CDR3 DNA: TGTGCCAGCTCAGCCTACCCACAGGGAAAAAACACTGAAGCTTTCTTT

V gene: TRBV9
clone size: -
J gene: TRBJ1-3
D gene: -
CDR3 protein: CASSVNREFSGNTIYF
CDR3 DNA: TGTGCCAGCAGCGTAAATAGGGAATTCTCTGGAAACACCATATATTTT

V gene: TRBV19
clone size: -
J gene: TRBJ2-2
D gene: TRBD2
CDR3 protein: CASSRLAGVDTGELFF
CDR3 DNA: TGTGCCAGTAGTAGACTAGCGGGAGTTGACACCGGGGAGCTGTTTTTT

V gene: TRBV28
clone size: -
J gene: TRBJ1-2
D gene: -
CDR3 protein: CASSPRALRTELYGYTF
CDR3 DNA: TGTGCCAGCAGTCCTCGTGCCTTGAGGACAGAGCTTTATGGCTACACCTTC

V gene: TRBV5-5
clone size: -
J gene: TRBJ2-7
D gene: TRBD2
CDR3 protein: CASSPGRGRSYEQYF
CDR3 DNA: TGTGCCAGCAGCCCGGGGCGGGGGAGGTCCTACGAGCAGTACTTC

V gene: TRBV6-5
clone size: -
J gene: TRBJ2-2
D gene: -
CDR3 protein: CACFWSANTGELFF
CDR3 DNA: TGTGCCTGCTTCTGGTCCGCGAACACCGGGGAGCTGTTTTTT

V gene: TRBV18
clone size: -
J gene: TRBJ2-1
D gene: -
CDR3 protein: CASSPPGGTGNEQFF
CDR3 DNA: TGTGCCAGCTCACCTCCGGGCGGGACGGGGAATGAGCAGTTCTTC

V gene: TRBV5-1
clone size: once
J gene: TRBJ2-7
D gene: TRBD1
CDR3 protein: CASSLAGGFSYEQYF
CDR3 DNA: TGCGCCAGCAGCTTGGCAGGGGGTTTCTCCTACGAGCAGTACTTC

V gene: TRBV28
clone size: -
J gene: TRBJ2-5
D gene: -
CDR3 protein: CASSPQGKEETQYF
CDR3 DNA: TGTGCCAGCAGTCCCCAGGGGAAGGAGGAGACCCAGTACTTC

V gene: TRBV23-1
clone size: -
J gene: TRBJ2-7
D gene: -
CDR3 protein: CARGGRPYEQYF
CDR3 DNA: TGCGCCAGAGGGGGGAGGCCGTACGAGCAGTACTTC